The clone carrying this T cell receptor (beta chain) was observed a handful of times. After isolation, RNA underwent reverse transcription to generate cDNA as the sequencing template. The protocol was immunoSEQ multiplex PCR, while the TCRdb copy is restricted to in-frame clones and leaves out a portion. The sample consists of approximately 210,000 clones, around 56% of them appearing once. The record originates from a study of CD8+ T cells in alopecia areata. With 2 bases clipped from V and 4 bases from J, the junction kept 6 bases outside the gene matches. The CDR3 spans 16 residues. Germline V gene data show CDR1 as MGHRA and CDR2 as YSYEKL. Treatment given: oral pan-JAK inhibitor, 5-10 mg twice daily.

The sequences come from CD4+ T cells sorted from blood, collected at week 4, from a patient treated with tofacitinib. The chain combines TRBV4-1 with TRBJ2-2; TRBD2 agrees at 8 bases. The TCR originated in a human donor with alopecia areata. Here the CDR3 DNA reads TGCGCCAGCAGCCAAATAGGGCTAGCGGGCACCGGGGAGCTGTTTTTT. Translated: CASSQIGLAGTGELFF.